The 24 T cell receptor beta chains below come from one sample, sequenced in a study of chemoradiotherapy in HPV16-positive cancers (dated by TCRdb to between 2021 and 2022). Receptor amplification or capture employed the immunoSEQ multiplex PCR assay. TCRdb carries this immuneACCESS record with in-frame sequences only. Its versions omit some clonotypes, under half of them owing to an unresolved V gene in the studies checked, with the rest unexplained. This sample is represented by approximately 10,000 clones; roughly four fifths of them were singletons. Approximately 2.9% of the sample lies in the top ten. Sequencing used blood, obtained from a patient who underwent chemoradiotherapy. These receptors were obtained from a human donor with HPV-associated anogenital cancer.

The rearrangement joins TRBV25-1 to TRBJ2-7; D may be TRBD1 (5 bases). This CDR3 is 14 amino acids long. Looked up from germline, CDR1 is MGHDK and CDR2 is SYGVNS. The ends were cut back, 3 bases at V and 3 bases at J, with 12 bases in the middle. As DNA, the CDR3 is TGTGCCAGCAGTGACAGGGTTCGAGTCTACGAGCAGTACTTC. Protein product: CASSDRVRVYEQYF.

The chain is built from TRBV18 and TRBJ1-5; no clear D gene. V was pared by 2 bases and J by 5 bases, with 7 bases between. This CDR3 spans 13 amino acids. CDR1 is KGHSH, CDR2 LQKENI, per germline. The CDR3 bases are TGTGCCAGCTCACCAATCAGCGATCAGCCCCAGCATTTT. Encoded protein: CASSPISDQPQHF.

This chain links TRBV5-1 with TRBJ2-7; D is uncertain. Trimming shortened V by 0 bases and J by 3 bases, and 10 bases separated the two germline ends. Germline CDR1 and CDR2: SGHRS and YFSETQ. The CDR3 has 14 amino acids. The CDR3 loop reads CASSLGGSDYEQYF. The CDR3 nucleotides read TGCGCCAGCAGCTTGGGGGGTTCGGACTACGAGCAGTACTTC.

This rearrangement joins TRBV10-3 to TRBJ2-5, with a possible D match to TRBD2 (6 bases). The end of the DNA is better explained by TRBJ2-7, so the J call may be wrong. The CDR3 spans 14 residues. Germline CDR1 and CDR2: ENHRY and SYGVKD. This CDR3 reads CAIRTGTGVYEQYF. CDR3 DNA: TGTGCCATCAGAACTGGGACGGGGGTCTACGAGCAGTACTTC.

This clone was seen a single time. This sequence joins TRBV29-1 and TRBJ1-4; 7 positions match TRBD1. The CDR3 consists of 16 residues. CDR1 and CDR2 from the germline V gene are SQVTM and ANQGSEA. Trimming took 1 base from V and 3 from J; bases not matched to a gene: 8. The CDR3 sequence: CSVEASTRGSNEKLFF. The CDR3 coding sequence is TGCAGCGTTGAAGCCTCTACCAGGGGGTCTAATGAAAAACTGTTTTTT.

This clone was recorded only once. This chain links TRBV10-2 with TRBJ1-2; D is unresolved. CDR1 and CDR2 from the germline V gene are WSHSY and SAAADI. The CDR3 has 13 amino acids. Trimming took off 0 bases at V and 6 bases at J, with 8 bases between the two ends. This CDR3 is CASSESTSDGYTF. Here the CDR3 DNA reads TGCGCCAGCAGTGAGTCGACCAGTGATGGCTACACCTTC.

This rearrangement joins TRBV29-1 to TRBJ1-1; a possible D gene is TRBD1 (6 bases). V shed 7 bases and J shed 0 bases, with 9 bases lying between them. CDR1 is SQVTM, CDR2 ANQGSEA, per germline. This CDR3 has 12 amino acids. The chain's CDR3 is CSAGHLNTEAFF. CDR3 nucleotides: TGCAGCGCGGGACATCTGAACACTGAAGCTTTCTTT.

In this sample, this clone turned up once. The chain employs TRBV5-1 and TRBJ1-1; tentatively, D is TRBD1 (5 bases). Germline V CDR1 and CDR2: SGHRS, YFSETQ. The CDR3 extends over 15 amino acids. V dropped 1 base and J dropped 4 bases, with 14 bases sitting between them. In nucleotides, the CDR3 is TGCGCCAGCAGCTTGTTAGGGGCTGTGGGCACTGAAGCTTTCTTT. This codes for CASSLLGAVGTEAFF.

This clone was recorded only once. This sequence joins TRBV6-1 and TRBJ1-3; possible D gene TRBD1, 5 bases. The V gene's germline CDR1 is MNHNS and CDR2 SASEGT. The CDR3 covers 13 residues. Trimming took 6 bases from V and 7 from J, leaving 13 bases between them. The CDR3 nucleotides read TGTGCCAGCAGGTCGGATTCAGGGAACACCATATATTTT. It is translated as CASRSDSGNTIYF.

V usage is TRBV21-1 and J usage is TRBJ2-3; the table's D call, TRBD1, has no DNA check behind it. TRBV21-1 represents a pseudogene. This CDR3 region has 12 residues. CDR3 nucleotides: TGTGCCAGCAGCAAACACACAGATACGCAGTATTTT. Translated, it gives CASSKHTDTQYF.

The V gene is TRBV28, the J gene TRBJ2-3; TRBD1 or TRBD2 may be the D gene (6 bases each). CDR1 and CDR2 (germline): MDHEN, SYDVKM. CDR3 length: 15 amino acids. The germline V and J ends were trimmed by 2 bases and 1 base, with 10 bases remaining between them. The CDR3 sequence is CASSLRGAGTDTQYF. The CDR3 region has the DNA TGTGCCAGCAGTTTAAGGGGGGCCGGCACAGATACGCAGTATTTT.

The rearrangement joins TRBV6-4 to TRBJ1-3, with a tentative D call TRBD1 (5 bases). The V end was cut by 7 bases, the J end by 12 bases, with 19 bases between. Germline V gives CDR1 MRHNA, CDR2 SNTAGT. The CDR3 contains 13 residues. The DNA of the CDR3 is TGTGCCAGCATGCGGGGGAAGTTTTCCCTCATATATTTT. Encoded protein: CASMRGKFSLIYF.

The chain is built from TRBV18 and TRBJ1-1, with D possibly matching TRBD1 (5 bases). The CDR3 sequence is 13 residues long. CDR1 and CDR2 from the germline V gene are KGHSH and LQKENI. V shed 6 bases and J shed 1 base, with 9 bases lying between them. The CDR3 protein is CASSPRGNTEAFF. Here the CDR3 DNA reads TGTGCCAGCTCTCCGAGGGGGAACACTGAAGCTTTCTTT.

The rearrangement links TRBV5-4 to TRBJ2-3; D is perhaps TRBD2 (5 bases). Germline values: CDR1 SGHNT, CDR2 YYREEE (reference sequence). This CDR3 comprises 17 residues. V lost 3 bases, J lost 9 bases, and 26 bases lay in between. CDR3 sequence reads: CASSWEPPGVLERTQYF. Written as DNA, the CDR3 is TGTGCCAGCAGCTGGGAGCCCCCCGGGGTGTTGGAGCGGACGCAGTATTTT.

The V call is TRBV7-9, the J call TRBJ2-7, with 9 bases lining up with TRBD1. Germline CDR1 reads SEHNR; CDR2 reads FQNEAQ (reference sequence). The J segment lost 7 bases and the V segment lost 5 bases, leaving 12 bases of the junction unmatched. The CDR3 is made up of 15 amino acids. Here the CDR3 DNA reads TGTGCCAGCAGCCACCGGGACAGGGAATTGTGGGAGCAGTACTTC. It codes for CASSHRDRELWEQYF.

The chain recombines TRBV2 with TRBJ2-7; D is uncertain. Trimming took off 3 bases at V and 0 bases at J, with 15 bases between the two ends. CDR3 length: 16 amino acids. The germline V gene has CDR1 SNHLY and CDR2 FYNNEI. The CDR3 spells CASSEIGRPLSYEQYF. The CDR3 nucleotides are TGTGCCAGCAGTGAGATCGGACGTCCCCTCTCCTACGAGCAGTACTTC.

Only one count was recorded for this clone. The chain uses TRBV11-3 and TRBJ2-3; D possibly corresponds to TRBD1 (6 bases). Trimming left V 5 bases short and J 0 bases short, with 15 bases between. The germline V gene encodes CDR1 SGHNT and CDR2 YENEEA. This CDR3 has 16 residues. The CDR3 nucleotides are TGTGCCAGCAGCCCTACAGGGAAACATAGCACAGATACGCAGTATTTT. Protein: CASSPTGKHSTDTQYF. The full variable domain, in which reference TRBV11-3 and TRBJ2-3 provide the parts outside the CDR3, is EAGVVQSPRYKIIEKKQPVAFWCNPISGHNTLYWYLQNLGQGPELLIRYENEEAVDDSQLPKDRFSAERLKGVDSTLKIQPAELGDSAVYLCASSPTGKHSTDTQYFGPGTRLTVL.

This clone showed up just a few times. The J gene is TRBJ1-5, the V gene TRBV7-8, with a possible D match to TRBD1 (5 bases). V was shortened by 1 base and J by 8 bases, with 9 bases between the two germline ends. The CDR3 is 13 amino acids. CDR1 is SGHVS and CDR2 is FQNEAQ in the germline V gene. The CDR3 DNA follows: TGTGCCAGCAGCTTAGTTGGGGGTGAGCCCCAGCATTTT. Protein sequence: CASSLVGGEPQHF.

The CDR3 spells CSAGTVNEQFF. CDR3 coding DNA: TGCAGTGCTGGGACAGTCAATGAGCAGTTCTTC. J is TRBJ2-1 and V is TRBV20-1, with 7 bases fitting TRBD1. Unmatched junction bases numbered 1, after V lost 5 bases and J lost 6 bases. This CDR3 is 11 amino acids long. Germline V gene lookup returns CDR1 DFQATT and CDR2 SNEGSKA (reference sequence).

The genes are TRBV19 and TRBJ1-4, with D unresolved. V dropped 7 bases and J dropped 5 bases, with 8 bases sitting between them. The germline V gene has CDR1 LNHDA and CDR2 SQIVND (reference sequence). This CDR3 has 12 amino acids. CDR3 in amino acids: CASKMGNEKLFF. The CDR3 bases are TGTGCCAGTAAGATGGGAAATGAAAAACTGTTTTTT.

CDR3 DNA: TGTGCCAGCAGCCAGAGGGATGGGTGGAACTATGGCTACACCTTC. Protein sequence: CASSQRDGWNYGYTF. This rearrangement joins TRBV11-2 to TRBJ1-2; no clear D gene. The CDR3 is 15 residues long. The germline gives CDR1 SGHAT, CDR2 FQNNGV. V shed 5 bases and J shed 2 bases, with 15 bases lying between them.

V and J are TRBV19 and TRBJ2-1; D tentatively reads TRBD1 or TRBD2 (5 bases each). CDR3 length equals 15 residues. Germline V gene data show CDR1 as LNHDA and CDR2 as SQIVND (reference sequence). Between the trimmed V and J ends, which lost 6 bases and 4 bases, there was a span of 16 bases. CDR3 region: CASRGDPDRYNEQFF. Here the CDR3 DNA reads TGTGCCAGTAGGGGGGACCCCGACCGTTACAATGAGCAGTTCTTC.

The chain recombines TRBV6-5 with TRBJ2-5; D could derive from TRBD1 or TRBD2 (7 bases each). Germline CDR1 is MNHEY and CDR2 is SVGAGI. This CDR3 is built from 16 residues. Trimming took 2 bases from V and 2 from J, leaving 15 bases between them. CDR3 sequence reads: CASSYDFQGGQETQYF. The CDR3, as DNA: TGTGCCAGCAGTTACGACTTCCAGGGGGGGCAAGAGACCCAGTACTTC.

V gene TRBV4-3 combines with J gene TRBJ2-1, with 11 bases identical to TRBD2. Per the germline V gene, CDR1 is LGHNA and CDR2 is YSLEER. The CDR3 is 15 amino acids. V shed 1 base, J shed 7 bases, and the junction held 3 bases outside the gene matches. CDR3 region: CASSQGSGGANEQFF. Here the CDR3 DNA reads TGCGCCAGCAGCCAAGGTAGCGGGGGGGCAAATGAGCAGTTCTTC.